This entry is about one TCR beta chain. Per the original methods: Estimated nucleated cell counts came from reference gene primer amplification. The table came from immunoSEQ multiplex PCR; TCRdb's copy has only in-frame clones and leaves some out. The V and J calls and clone size are taken from that table; D and trimming were inferred from the DNA. Of 150,000 to 200,000 clones listed, 80% to 85% are singletons. The data stem from a study of blood T cell repertoires in COVID-19. Study overall: Acute-phase and convalescent COVID-19 samples originated in the United States, Italy and Spain. In each case, the material was cDNA or gDNA derived from T cells, B-cell-depleted T cells, or PBMCs.

Patients at the Seattle site were enrolled during active infection and followed longitudinally. The CDR3 extends over 15 amino acids. CDR1 is MDHEN, CDR2 SYDVKM, per germline. The V end was cut by 0 bases, the J end by 2 bases, with 8 bases between. The TCR sequence derives from a woman aged 40 to 49 with COVID-19, enrolled during active disease. Sequenced input: peripheral blood. The chain joins TRBV28 to TRBJ1-5; D perhaps matches TRBD1 (6 bases). In nucleotides, the CDR3 is TGTGCCAGCAGTTTATGGGGGGCTGGCAATCAGCCCCAGCATTTT. Residues: CASSLWGAGNQPQHF.